This T cell receptor (beta chain) appears in the sequencing data of a study of cytomegalovirus exposure and HLA in healthy donors. Worth noting for this clone: What it binds is not known.

The germline V and J ends were trimmed by 7 bases and 4 bases, with 10 bases remaining between them. The CDR3 extends over 12 amino acids. The V gene's germline CDR1 is LNHDA and CDR2 SQIVND (reference sequence). Study outcomes and limitations: Cytomegalovirus-associated status was assigned to about 170 TCR beta chains.

The table came from immunoSEQ multiplex PCR; TCRdb's copy has only in-frame clones and leaves some out. This table holds 200,000 to 300,000 clones, about 90% found once. The chain uses TRBV19 and TRBJ1-2; no reliable D call. The sequenced material came from PBMCs. The TCR was taken from a man aged 18 to 35 in good health and CMV-seropositive. Written as DNA, the CDR3 is TGTGCCAGTACTGGCAGTGGCTATGGCTACACCTTC. Protein product: CASTGSGYGYTF.